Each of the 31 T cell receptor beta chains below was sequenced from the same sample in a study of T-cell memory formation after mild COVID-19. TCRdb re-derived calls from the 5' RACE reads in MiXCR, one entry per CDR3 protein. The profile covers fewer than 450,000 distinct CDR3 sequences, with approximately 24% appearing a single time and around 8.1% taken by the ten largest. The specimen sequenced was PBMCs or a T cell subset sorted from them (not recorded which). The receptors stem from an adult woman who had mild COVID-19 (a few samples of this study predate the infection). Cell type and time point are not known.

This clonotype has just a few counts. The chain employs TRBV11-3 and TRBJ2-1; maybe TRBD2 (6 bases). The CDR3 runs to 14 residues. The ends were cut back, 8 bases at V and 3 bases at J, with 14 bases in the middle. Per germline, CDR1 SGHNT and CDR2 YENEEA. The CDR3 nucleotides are TGTGCCAGCTTGGCGGGACCAAACTACAATGAGCAGTTCTTC. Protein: CASLAGPNYNEQFF.

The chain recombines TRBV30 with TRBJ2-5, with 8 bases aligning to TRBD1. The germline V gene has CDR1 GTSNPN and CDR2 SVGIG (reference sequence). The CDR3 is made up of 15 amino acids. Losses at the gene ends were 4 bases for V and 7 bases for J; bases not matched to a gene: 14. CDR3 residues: CAWNLGQGAAGTQYF. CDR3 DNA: TGTGCCTGGAACCTAGGACAGGGCGCGGCAGGGACCCAGTACTTC.

CDR3 bases: TGTGCCAGCAGCCCCTGGGCGGGCGTCTACGAGCAGTACTTC. This gives the protein CASSPWAGVYEQYF. This sequence joins TRBV12-3 or TRBV12-4 and TRBJ2-7, with D perhaps TRBD2 (5 bases). V lost 6 bases, J lost 3 bases, and 15 bases lay in between. The CDR3 spans 14 residues.

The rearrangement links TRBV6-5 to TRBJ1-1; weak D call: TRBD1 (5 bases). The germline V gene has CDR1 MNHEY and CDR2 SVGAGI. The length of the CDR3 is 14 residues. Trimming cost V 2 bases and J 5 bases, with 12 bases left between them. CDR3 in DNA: TGTGCCAGCAGTTACACGGGGGGGGTTACTGAAGCTTTCTTT. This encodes CASSYTGGVTEAFF.

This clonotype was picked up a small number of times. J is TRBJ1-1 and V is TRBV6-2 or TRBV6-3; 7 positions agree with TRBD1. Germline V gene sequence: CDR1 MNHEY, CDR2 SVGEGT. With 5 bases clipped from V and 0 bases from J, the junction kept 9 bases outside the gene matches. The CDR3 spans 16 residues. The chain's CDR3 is CASSRGQALMNTEAFF. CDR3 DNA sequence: TGTGCCAGCAGTCGTGGACAGGCCCTTATGAACACTGAAGCTTTCTTT.

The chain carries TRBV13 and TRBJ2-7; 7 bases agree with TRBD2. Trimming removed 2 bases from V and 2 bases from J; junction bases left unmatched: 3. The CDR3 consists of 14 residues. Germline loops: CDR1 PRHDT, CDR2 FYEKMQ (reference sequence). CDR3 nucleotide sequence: TGTGCCAGCAGCTTACCCGGGACTACCTACGAGCAGTACTTC. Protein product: CASSLPGTTYEQYF.

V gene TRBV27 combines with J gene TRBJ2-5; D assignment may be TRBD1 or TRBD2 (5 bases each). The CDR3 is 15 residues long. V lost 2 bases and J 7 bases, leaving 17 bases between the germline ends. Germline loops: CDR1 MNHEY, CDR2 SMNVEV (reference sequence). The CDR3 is CASSLIRGPGGTQYF. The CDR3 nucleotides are TGTGCCAGCAGTTTAATCCGCGGGCCTGGGGGGACCCAGTACTTC.

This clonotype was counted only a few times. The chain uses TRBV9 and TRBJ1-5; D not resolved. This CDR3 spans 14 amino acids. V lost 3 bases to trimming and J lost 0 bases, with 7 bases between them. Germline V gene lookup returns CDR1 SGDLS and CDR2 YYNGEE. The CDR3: CASSESDSNQPQHF. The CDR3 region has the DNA TGTGCCAGCAGCGAGTCCGATAGCAATCAGCCCCAGCATTTT.

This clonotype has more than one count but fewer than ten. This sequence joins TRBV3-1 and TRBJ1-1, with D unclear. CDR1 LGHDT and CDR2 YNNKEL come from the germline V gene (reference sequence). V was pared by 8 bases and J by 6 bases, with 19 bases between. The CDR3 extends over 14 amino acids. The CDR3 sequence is CASYDGGIGAEAFF. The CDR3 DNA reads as TGTGCCAGCTATGATGGAGGGATCGGGGCTGAAGCTTTCTTT.

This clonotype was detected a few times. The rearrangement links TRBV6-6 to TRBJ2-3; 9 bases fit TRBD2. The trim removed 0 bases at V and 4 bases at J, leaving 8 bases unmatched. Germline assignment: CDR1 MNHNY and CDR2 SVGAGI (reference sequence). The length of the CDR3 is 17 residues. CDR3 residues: CASSYSAAGGGPDTQYF. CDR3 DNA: TGTGCCAGCAGTTACTCGGCCGCGGGAGGGGGTCCAGATACGCAGTATTTT.

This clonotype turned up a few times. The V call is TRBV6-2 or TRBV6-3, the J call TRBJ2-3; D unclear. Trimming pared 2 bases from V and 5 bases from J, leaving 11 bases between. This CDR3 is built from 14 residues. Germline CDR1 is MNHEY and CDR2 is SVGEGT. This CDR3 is CASSYVPGLDTQYF. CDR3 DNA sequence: TGTGCCAGCAGTTACGTTCCGGGCTTAGATACGCAGTATTTT.

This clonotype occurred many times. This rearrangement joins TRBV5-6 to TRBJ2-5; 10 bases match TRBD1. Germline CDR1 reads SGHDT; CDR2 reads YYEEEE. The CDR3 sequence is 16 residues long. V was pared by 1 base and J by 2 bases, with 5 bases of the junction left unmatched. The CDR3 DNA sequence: TGTGCCAGCAGCTTGTATCCGGGACAGGGGCAAGAGACCCAGTACTTC. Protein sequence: CASSLYPGQGQETQYF.

The CDR3 is CASSRVDKVTDTQYF. The CDR3 coding sequence is TGTGCCAGCAGCCGCGTGGACAAGGTTACAGATACGCAGTATTTT. This sequence joins TRBV6-6 and TRBJ2-3; tentatively, D is TRBD1 (5 bases). CDR1 is MNHNY, CDR2 SVGAGI, per germline (reference sequence). Trimming cost V 6 bases and J 3 bases, with 16 bases left between them. The CDR3 length is 15 residues.

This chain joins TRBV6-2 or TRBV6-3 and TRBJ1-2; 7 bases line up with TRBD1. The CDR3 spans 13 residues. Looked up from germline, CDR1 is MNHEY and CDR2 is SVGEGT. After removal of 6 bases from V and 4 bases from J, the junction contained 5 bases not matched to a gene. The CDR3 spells CASSRGQFYGYTF. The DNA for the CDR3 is TGTGCCAGCAGCAGGGGACAGTTCTATGGCTACACCTTC.

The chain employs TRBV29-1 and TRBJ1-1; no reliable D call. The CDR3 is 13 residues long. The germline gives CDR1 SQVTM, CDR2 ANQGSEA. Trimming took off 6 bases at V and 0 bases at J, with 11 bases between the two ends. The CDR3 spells CSVMTLMNTEAFF. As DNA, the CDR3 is TGCAGCGTAATGACACTAATGAACACTGAAGCTTTCTTT. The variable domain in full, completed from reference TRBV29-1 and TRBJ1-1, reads SAVISQKPSRDICQRGTSLTIQCQVDSQVTMMFWYRQQPGQSLTLIATANQGSEATYESGFVIDKFPISRPNLTFSTLTVSNMSPEDSSIYLCSVMTLMNTEAFFGQGTRLTVV.

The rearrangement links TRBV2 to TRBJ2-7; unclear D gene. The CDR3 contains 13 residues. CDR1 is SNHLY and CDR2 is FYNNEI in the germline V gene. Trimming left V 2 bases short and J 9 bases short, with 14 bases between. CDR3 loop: CASSESTFGTQYF. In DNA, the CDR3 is TGTGCCAGCAGTGAATCCACATTCGGCACGCAGTACTTC. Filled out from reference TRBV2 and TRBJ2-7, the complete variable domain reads EPEVTQTPSHQVTQMGQEVILRCVPISNHLYFYWYRQILGQKVEFLVSFYNNEISEKSEIFDDQFSVERPDGSNFTLKIRSTKLEDSAMYFCASSESTFGTQYFGPGTRLTVT.

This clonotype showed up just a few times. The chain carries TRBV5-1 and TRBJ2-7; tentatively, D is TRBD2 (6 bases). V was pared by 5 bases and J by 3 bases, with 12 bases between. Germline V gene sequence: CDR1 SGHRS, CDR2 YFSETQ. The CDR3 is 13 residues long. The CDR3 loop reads CASRPTGVYEQYF. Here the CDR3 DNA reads TGCGCCAGCAGACCGACGGGGGTCTACGAGCAGTACTTC.

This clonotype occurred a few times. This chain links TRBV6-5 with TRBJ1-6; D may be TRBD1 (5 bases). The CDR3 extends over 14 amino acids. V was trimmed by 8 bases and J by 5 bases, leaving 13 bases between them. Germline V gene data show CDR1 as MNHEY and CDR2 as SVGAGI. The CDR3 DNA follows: TGTGCCAGCGCTCGGGGACGGCATAATTCACCCCTCCACTTT. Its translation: CASARGRHNSPLHF.

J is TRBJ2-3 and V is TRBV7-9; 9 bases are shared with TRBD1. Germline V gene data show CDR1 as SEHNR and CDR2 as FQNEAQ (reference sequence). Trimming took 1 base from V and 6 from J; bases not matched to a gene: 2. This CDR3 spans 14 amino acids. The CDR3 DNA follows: TGTGCCAGCAGCTTAGAGGGGACAGGGGATACGCAGTATTTT. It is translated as CASSLEGTGDTQYF.

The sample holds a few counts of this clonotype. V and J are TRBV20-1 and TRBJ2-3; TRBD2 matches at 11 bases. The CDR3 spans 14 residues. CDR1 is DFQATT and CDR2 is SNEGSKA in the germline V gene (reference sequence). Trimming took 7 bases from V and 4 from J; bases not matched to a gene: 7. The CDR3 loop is CSDVLAGAADTQYF. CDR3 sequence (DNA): TGCAGTGACGTACTAGCGGGGGCGGCAGATACGCAGTATTTT.

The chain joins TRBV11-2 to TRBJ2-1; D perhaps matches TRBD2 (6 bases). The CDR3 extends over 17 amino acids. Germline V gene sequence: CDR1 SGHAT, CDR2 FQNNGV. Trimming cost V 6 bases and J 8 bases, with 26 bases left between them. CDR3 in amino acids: CASSQADYWNPRYEQFF. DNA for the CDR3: TGTGCCAGCAGTCAAGCGGACTATTGGAACCCGAGATATGAGCAGTTCTTC.

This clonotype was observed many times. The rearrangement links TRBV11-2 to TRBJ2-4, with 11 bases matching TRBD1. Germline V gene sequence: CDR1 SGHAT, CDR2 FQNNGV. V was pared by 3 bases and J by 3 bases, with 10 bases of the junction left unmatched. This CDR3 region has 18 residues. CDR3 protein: CASSFPMRGQGGKNIQYF. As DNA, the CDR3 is TGTGCCAGCAGCTTTCCCATGAGGGGACAGGGGGGCAAAAACATTCAGTACTTC. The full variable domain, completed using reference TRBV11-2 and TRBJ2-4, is EAGVAQSPRYKIIEKRQSVAFWCNPISGHATLYWYQQILGQGPKLLIQFQNNGVVDDSQLPKDRFSAERLKGVDSTLKIQPAKLEDSAVYLCASSFPMRGQGGKNIQYFGAGTRLSVL.

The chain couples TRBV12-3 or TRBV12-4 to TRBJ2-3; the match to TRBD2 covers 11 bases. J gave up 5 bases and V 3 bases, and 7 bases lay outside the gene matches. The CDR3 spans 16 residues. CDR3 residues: CASSLETSGERDTQYF. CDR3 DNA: TGTGCCAGCAGTTTGGAGACTAGCGGGGAGAGAGATACGCAGTATTTT.

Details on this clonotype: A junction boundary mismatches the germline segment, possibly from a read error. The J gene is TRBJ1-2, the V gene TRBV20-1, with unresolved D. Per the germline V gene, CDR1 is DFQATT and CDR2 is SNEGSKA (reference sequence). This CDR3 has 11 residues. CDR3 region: CSAPEITRTPF. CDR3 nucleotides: TGCAGTGCTCCAGAAATAACCAGGACCCCTTTC.

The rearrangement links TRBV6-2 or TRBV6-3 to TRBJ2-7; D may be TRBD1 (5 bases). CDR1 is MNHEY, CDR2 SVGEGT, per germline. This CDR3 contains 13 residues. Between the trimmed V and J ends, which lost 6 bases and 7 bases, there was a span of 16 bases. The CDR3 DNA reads TGTGCCAGCAGCCAGGGCACGATGGGGGAGCAGTACTTC. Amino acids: CASSQGTMGEQYF.

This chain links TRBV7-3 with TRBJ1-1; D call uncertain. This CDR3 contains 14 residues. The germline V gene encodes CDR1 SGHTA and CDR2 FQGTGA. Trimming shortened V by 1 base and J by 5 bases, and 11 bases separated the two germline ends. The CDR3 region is CASSLNPPGTEAFF. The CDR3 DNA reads TGTGCCAGCAGCTTAAACCCTCCCGGGACTGAAGCTTTCTTT.

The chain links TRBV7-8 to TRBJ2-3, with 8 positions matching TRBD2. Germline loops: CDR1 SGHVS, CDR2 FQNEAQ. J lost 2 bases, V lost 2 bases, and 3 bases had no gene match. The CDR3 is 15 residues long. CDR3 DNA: TGTGCCAGCAGCTTAAAAGCGGGGGACACAGATACGCAGTATTTT. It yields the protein CASSLKAGDTDTQYF.

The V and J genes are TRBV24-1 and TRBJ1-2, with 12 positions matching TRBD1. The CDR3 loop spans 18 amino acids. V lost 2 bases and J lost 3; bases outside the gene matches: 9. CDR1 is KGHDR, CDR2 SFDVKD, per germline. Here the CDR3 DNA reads TGTGCCACCAGTGATTCTACCGGGACAGGGGGCGCTTACTATGGCTACACCTTC. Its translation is CATSDSTGTGGAYYGYTF.

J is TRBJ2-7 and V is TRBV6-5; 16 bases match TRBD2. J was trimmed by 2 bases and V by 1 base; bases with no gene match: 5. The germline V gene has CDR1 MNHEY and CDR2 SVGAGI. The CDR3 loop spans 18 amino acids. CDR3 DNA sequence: TGTGCCAGCAGTTACTTGGGACTAGCGGGAGGGCCCGCCTACGAGCAGTACTTC. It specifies CASSYLGLAGGPAYEQYF.

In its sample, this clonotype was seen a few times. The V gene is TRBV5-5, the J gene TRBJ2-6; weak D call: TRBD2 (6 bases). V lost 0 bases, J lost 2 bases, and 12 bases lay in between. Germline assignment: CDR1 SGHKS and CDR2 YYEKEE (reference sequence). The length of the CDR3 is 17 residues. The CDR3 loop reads CASSLALGGTGANVLTF. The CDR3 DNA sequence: TGTGCCAGCAGCTTGGCCCTTGGGGGGACTGGGGCCAACGTCCTGACTTTC.

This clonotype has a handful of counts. CDR3 in DNA: TGTGCCAGCAGCTTGGGACAACTACAGGGGTTGTTCGGCAATGAGCAGTTCTTC. Translated: CASSLGQLQGLFGNEQFF. The chain couples TRBV5-5 to TRBJ2-1; 7 bases agree with TRBD1. This CDR3 comprises 18 residues. Germline CDR1 is SGHKS and CDR2 is YYEKEE (reference sequence). Unmatched junction bases numbered 15, after V lost 0 bases and J lost 6 bases.